The 4 T cell receptor beta chains given below trace back to one sample, sequenced in a study of tumor-infiltrating lymphocytes in primary liver carcinoma. The study co-extracted DNA and RNA from around 18-30 mg of unsorted bulk tissue. TCR beta cDNA was reverse-transcribed from about 500 ng of total RNA. The reaction used a constant-region primer and ProtoScript II reverse transcriptase. Sequencing libraries for TCR beta derived from three nested multiplex PCR rounds that used slightly modified ARM-PCR. Researchers ran the first two PCR rounds for 9 to 10 cycles each with TRBV1-TRBV30 forward primers and a C-beta reverse primer. TCRdb itself ran the multiplex PCR reads through MiXCR, one entry per CDR3 protein. The sample comprises roughly 86,000 distinct CDR3 sequences, about 73% of which are singletons, and 27% rests with the top ten. The source material was tumor-adjacent normal liver tissue. The receptors here all came from a man between 40 and 49 years old with primary liver carcinoma and hepatitis B virus infection.

As concerns this clonotype: A much more abundant neighbour one base away suggests this may be a read error. The chain has TRBV6-5 and TRBJ2-7, with TRBD1 matching 8 bases. Germline V gene sequence: CDR1 MNHEY, CDR2 SVGAGI. The CDR3 spans 15 residues. The V and J ends lost 5 bases and 1 base, in that order; junction bases with no gene match: 7. The CDR3 DNA reads TGTGCCAGCAGTCCGGACAGGGCAGGGTCCTACGAGCAGTACTTC. It specifies CASSPDRAGSYEQYF.

This clonotype was recorded once. A junction boundary mismatches the germline segment, possibly from a read error. The CDR3 nucleotides read TGCGCCAGCAACCAAGGACACGGAAGGACAACACGAGGGGCAGAGACCCAATACTTC. Encoded protein: CASNQGHGRTTRGAETQYF. The gene calls are TRBV4-1 and TRBJ2-5, with D perhaps TRBD1 or TRBD2 (5 bases each). The CDR3 extends over 19 amino acids. Germline V lookup: CDR1 MGHRA, CDR2 YSYEKL.

The V gene is TRBV12-3 or TRBV12-4, the J gene TRBJ1-5; 7 bases are a match to TRBD1. CDR3 length equals 16 residues. The J segment lost 4 bases and the V segment lost 7 bases, leaving 13 bases of the junction unmatched. Here the CDR3 reads CASKSGIGGGNQPQHF. DNA for the CDR3: TGTGCCAGCAAATCCGGGATAGGGGGCGGAAATCAGCCCCAGCATTTT.

This chain joins TRBV24-1 and TRBJ2-1; 10 bases fit TRBD1. V lost 4 bases, J lost 9 bases, and 8 bases stayed unmatched. The germline V gene encodes CDR1 KGHDR and CDR2 SFDVKD. The CDR3 is made up of 15 amino acids. CDR3 protein: CATSDYDRGLGEQFF. The CDR3 DNA reads as TGTGCCACCAGTGACTATGACAGGGGGCTCGGTGAGCAGTTCTTC.